The T cell receptor (beta chain) described here comes from a study of identical twins. The cDNA had a unique molecular identifier and a template-switch universal primer site. TCRdb independently ran MiXCR on the 5' RACE reads; one entry per CDR3 protein. The sample has 1.5 million or so distinct CDR3 sequences; 32% are singletons. Regarding the study as a whole: Out-of-frame TCR alpha sharing in monozygotic twins exceeded recombination model predictions. Cord blood beta clonotypes that were abundant carried fewer insertions, and memory repertoires showed no such trend. Cross-sectional statistics, not tracking of the same donors, supported the conclusions.

As for this clonotype: Its antigen is unidentified.

The germline CDR1 and CDR2 sequences are LGHDT and YNNKEL (reference sequence). V shed 5 bases and J shed 0 bases, with 10 bases lying between them. CDR3 length: 15 residues. The chain recombines TRBV3-1 with TRBJ2-2, with D perhaps matching TRBD1 (6 bases). The material sequenced was cord blood. This receptor was obtained from a newborn girl in good health. The DNA of the CDR3 is TGTGCCAGCAGCAACAGGGCATCGAACACCGGGGAGCTGTTTTTT. Encoded protein: CASSNRASNTGELFF.